The subject of this entry is one TCR beta chain. This sample is drawn from a study of blood T cell repertoires in COVID-19. Study details: Samples taken during acute and convalescent COVID-19 were collected in the United States, Italy and Spain. PBMCs, B-cell-depleted T cells, or T cells were the source of the cDNA or gDNA that made up the material.

The CDR3 consists of 15 residues. CDR1 DFQATT and CDR2 SNEGSKA come from the germline V gene (reference sequence). V shed 3 bases and J shed 6 bases, with 18 bases lying between them. In the original workflow: Nucleated cell counts were estimated from reference gene primer amplification. Some clones are missing from TCRdb's copy, which holds only in-frame ones; the method was immunoSEQ multiplex PCR. V, J and clone size are taken as reported in that table, and D and trimming were inferred from the DNA itself. The sample contains around 80,000 clones, roughly 78% of which appear only once. The gene calls are TRBV20-1 and TRBJ2-1; possible D gene TRBD2, 5 bases. The clonotype originates from a man in his sixties with acute or convalescent COVID-19. Sequencing input: peripheral blood. The CDR3 loop is CSASRDEGVPNEQFF. The CDR3 nucleotides read TGCAGTGCTAGTAGAGATGAGGGAGTGCCCAATGAGCAGTTCTTC.